The clone carrying this T cell receptor (beta chain) was recorded once. Clones were read by immunoSEQ multiplex PCR, and TCRdb kept only the in-frame ones, dropping some. The sample has some 8,900 clones, 98% to 99% seen once. This record belongs to a study of monozygotic twins with cystic fibrosis. Deletions cut 3 bases from V and 0 bases from J, with 14 bases between. CDR3 length: 17 amino acids. Germline CDR1 reads SGHVS; CDR2 reads FQNEAQ. The TCR was taken from a girl aged 2 to 10 with cystic fibrosis. This rearrangement joins TRBV7-8 to TRBJ2-2; D tentatively fits TRBD1 or TRBD2 (6 bases each). Input material: blood. As DNA, the CDR3 is TGTGCCAGCAGCTTGACCTCGGGGGCGCCGAACACCGGGGAGCTGTTTTTT. This sequence encodes CASSLTSGAPNTGELFF.